The 23 T cell receptor beta chains given below trace back to one sample, sequenced in a study of blood T cell repertoires in COVID-19. The repertoire was sequenced with immunoSEQ multiplex PCR; TCRdb's copy has only in-frame clones and lacks some. This sample has a few hundred thousand clones, with 91% found just once. Sequenced input: PBMCs or T cells enriched from blood (not recorded which). Receptors were obtained from a human donor in a cohort exposed to, infected with or recovered from COVID-19 (not recorded which). The donor label of this sample is uncertain.

A few counts support this clone. This rearrangement joins TRBV6-4 to TRBJ1-1; tentative D call: TRBD1 (5 bases). Germline V gives CDR1 MRHNA, CDR2 SNTAGT. Trimming took 2 bases from V and 0 from J, leaving 16 bases between them. This CDR3 contains 17 residues. The CDR3 bases are TGTGCCAGCAGTGACATTAGGGACTCCTTGATGAACACTGAAGCTTTCTTT. Its translation: CASSDIRDSLMNTEAFF.

The chain carries TRBV27 and TRBJ1-1; tentative D call: TRBD1 (5 bases). V lost 3 bases to trimming and J lost 5 bases, with 13 bases between them. Per the germline V gene, CDR1 is MNHEY and CDR2 is SMNVEV (reference sequence). CDR3 size: 14 residues. The chain's CDR3 is CASSLKGDWTEAFF. The DNA for the CDR3 is TGTGCCAGCAGTTTGAAAGGGGATTGGACTGAAGCTTTCTTT.

The chain employs TRBV6-5 and TRBJ1-5; 9 nucleotides match TRBD1. The V segment lost 10 bases and the J segment 8 bases; nucleotides outside the gene matches: 6. There are 12 residues in the CDR3. CDR1 is MNHEY, CDR2 SVGAGI, per germline. The DNA for the CDR3 is TGTGCCACCGGACAGGGGAGCAAGCCCCAGCATTTT. Amino acids: CATGQGSKPQHF.

The chain recombines TRBV11-2 with TRBJ1-6; 10 bases are a match to TRBD1. The CDR3 is made up of 18 amino acids. CDR1 and CDR2 from the germline V gene are SGHAT and FQNNGV. Germline trimming cut 2 bases from V and 0 bases from J; bases unmatched to any gene: 4. The CDR3 sequence is CASSLRTGGSSYNSPLHF. DNA for the CDR3: TGTGCCAGCAGCTTAAGGACAGGGGGGAGCTCCTATAATTCACCCCTCCACTTT. The full variable domain, completed using reference TRBV11-2 and TRBJ1-6, is EAGVAQSPRYKIIEKRQSVAFWCNPISGHATLYWYQQILGQGPKLLIQFQNNGVVDDSQLPKDRFSAERLKGVDSTLKIQPAKLEDSAVYLCASSLRTGGSSYNSPLHFGNGTRLTVT.

The table lists this clone with a count of one. This chain uses TRBV9 with TRBJ2-1, with TRBD2 matching 8 bases. Germline V gene data show CDR1 as SGDLS and CDR2 as YYNGEE. The CDR3 covers 15 residues. V lost 0 bases, J lost 6 bases, and 5 bases stayed unmatched. In nucleotides, the CDR3 is TGTGCCAGCAGCGTAGTAGATAGCGGGGTCAATGAGCAGTTCTTC. Translating it yields CASSVVDSGVNEQFF.

V and J are TRBV9 and TRBJ2-1; possible D gene TRBD1, 5 bases. V lost 4 bases, J lost 4 bases, and 18 bases lay in between. The germline gives CDR1 SGDLS, CDR2 YYNGEE. This CDR3 spans 16 amino acids. The chain's CDR3 is CASSPASGALYNEQFF. The CDR3 DNA follows: TGTGCCAGCAGCCCGGCGAGTGGGGCTTTATACAATGAGCAGTTCTTC.

The chain uses TRBV19 and TRBJ1-1; D is unclear. V gave up 7 bases and J gave up 1 base, with 16 bases separating them. Germline V gene lookup returns CDR1 LNHDA and CDR2 SQIVND (reference sequence). The CDR3 spans 15 residues. The CDR3 protein is CASTHDGYGNTEAFF. In nucleotides, the CDR3 is TGTGCCAGTACCCACGACGGGTATGGGAACACTGAAGCTTTCTTT.

This CDR3 reads CASRFAYSHEQFF. For the CDR3, the DNA is TGTGCCAGCAGGTTCGCCTATAGTCATGAGCAGTTCTTC. The chain recombines TRBV2 with TRBJ2-1; D ambiguous. The V end was cut by 6 bases, the J end by 8 bases, with 14 bases between. This CDR3 is built from 13 residues. Germline V gene sequence: CDR1 SNHLY, CDR2 FYNNEI.

The rearrangement uses TRBV5-6 and TRBJ2-2, with D perhaps TRBD1 (5 bases). The V gene's germline CDR1 is SGHDT and CDR2 YYEEEE. The CDR3 length is 16 residues. The germline V and J ends were trimmed by 7 bases and 2 bases, with 18 bases remaining between them. Here the CDR3 reads CASGVGYRRNTGELFF. In DNA, the CDR3 is TGTGCCAGCGGTGTGGGGTACAGGAGAAACACCGGGGAGCTGTTTTTT.

CDR3: CASGLVGRGDNNQPQHF. The CDR3 nucleotides read TGTGCTAGTGGTTTGGTCGGGCGGGGGGACAACAATCAGCCCCAGCATTTT. The rearrangement uses TRBV12-5 and TRBJ1-5; D might be TRBD1 (6 bases). This CDR3 has 17 amino acids. Trimming took off 0 bases at V and 3 bases at J, with 15 bases between the two ends. Looked up from germline, CDR1 is LGHNT and CDR2 is FRNRAP.

The CDR3 region is CASSRGQGMGNQPQHF. The CDR3 nucleotides are TGTGCCAGCAGCCGGGGACAGGGGATGGGCAATCAGCCCCAGCATTTT. V and J are TRBV6-2 or TRBV6-3 and TRBJ1-5; 10 positions agree with TRBD1. The CDR3 loop spans 16 amino acids. The V and J ends lost 6 bases and 2 bases, in that order; junction bases with no gene match: 7. The V gene's germline CDR1 is MNHEY and CDR2 SVGEGT.

The V gene is TRBV19, the J gene TRBJ2-5, with D possibly being TRBD1 (5 bases). The CDR3 is 15 residues long. Germline V CDR1 and CDR2: LNHDA, SQIVND (reference sequence). V was cut by 4 bases and J by 4 bases, with 16 bases left in between. The CDR3, as DNA: TGTGCCAGTAGTAAGTCGGCCTGGGGCTCAGAGACCCAGTACTTC. Protein product: CASSKSAWGSETQYF.

V gene TRBV11-2 combines with J gene TRBJ2-7, with D maybe TRBD2 (6 bases). The CDR3 covers 12 residues. The V gene's germline CDR1 is SGHAT and CDR2 FQNNGV. Between the trimmed V and J ends, which lost 1 base and 9 bases, there was a span of 10 bases. The CDR3 region is CASSLGGAGQYF. The CDR3 region has the DNA TGTGCCAGCAGCTTAGGGGGAGCGGGGCAGTACTTC.

This chain links TRBV10-3 with TRBJ1-2; no definite D call. The CDR3 runs 11 residues. The V gene's germline CDR1 is ENHRY and CDR2 SYGVKD. V lost 5 bases to trimming and J lost 5 bases, with 6 bases between them. The chain's CDR3 is CAISPGYGYTF. As DNA, the CDR3 is TGTGCCATCAGTCCGGGTTATGGCTACACCTTC.

The chain couples TRBV13 to TRBJ2-7; perhaps TRBD1 as D (6 bases). This CDR3 has 15 amino acids. The germline CDR1 and CDR2 sequences are PRHDT and FYEKMQ (reference sequence). Trimming stripped 1 base from V and 2 bases from J, with 12 bases between. CDR3 sequence: CASSLAGVATYEQYF. Here the CDR3 DNA reads TGTGCCAGCAGCTTAGCAGGGGTTGCCACCTACGAGCAGTACTTC.

V gene TRBV7-9 combines with J gene TRBJ2-1, with TRBD2 identical over 7 bases. CDR1 and CDR2 (germline): SEHNR, FQNEAQ (reference sequence). J was trimmed by 4 bases and V by 0 bases; bases with no gene match: 3. CDR3 length: 15 residues. In nucleotides, the CDR3 is TGTGCCAGCAGCTTAGCCGGGGGGATGTACAATGAGCAGTTCTTC. Translated, it gives CASSLAGGMYNEQFF.

V is TRBV7-9 and J is TRBJ2-3, with D hard to call. CDR1 is SEHNR and CDR2 is FQNEAQ in the germline V gene (reference sequence). The CDR3 spans 12 residues. V gave up 5 bases and J gave up 0 bases, with 3 bases separating them. For the CDR3, the DNA is TGTGCCAGCAGCCGTAGCACAGATACGCAGTATTTT. This sequence encodes CASSRSTDTQYF.

This rearrangement joins TRBV5-1 to TRBJ2-3; 10 bases line up with TRBD1. The CDR3 extends over 15 amino acids. Trimming cost V 4 bases and J 2 bases; bases outside gene matches: 4. Germline-derived CDR1 and CDR2 are SGHRS and YFSETQ. CDR3 in DNA: TGCGCCAGCAGCATGACAGGGGGCTCCACAGATACGCAGTATTTT. It translates to CASSMTGGSTDTQYF.

The chain joins TRBV15 to TRBJ2-2; D gene uncertain. Germline V gene sequence: CDR1 LNHNV, CDR2 YYDKDF (reference sequence). The length of the CDR3 is 15 residues. Trimming pared 3 bases from V and 1 base from J, leaving 9 bases between. The CDR3 nucleotides are TGTGCCACCAGCAGGTCGAGAGGGAACACCGGGGAGCTGTTTTTT. Encoded protein: CATSRSRGNTGELFF.

V usage is TRBV15 and J usage is TRBJ1-1; D is possibly TRBD1 (5 bases). The CDR3 extends over 13 amino acids. Germline CDR1 LNHNV, CDR2 YYDKDF (reference sequence). Trimming pared 0 bases from V and 5 bases from J, leaving 7 bases between. CDR3 protein: CATSRDRGTEAFF. The CDR3, as DNA: TGTGCCACCAGCAGAGATCGGGGGACTGAAGCTTTCTTT. Drawing the rest from reference TRBV15 and TRBJ1-1, the complete variable domain is DAMVIQNPRYQVTQFGKPVTLSCSQTLNHNVMYWYQQKSSQAPKLLFHYYDKDFNNEADTPDNFQSRRPNTSFCFLDIRSPGLGDTAMYLCATSRDRGTEAFFGQGTRLTVV.

The J gene is TRBJ1-2, the V gene TRBV4-3, with D perhaps TRBD1 (6 bases). The CDR3 contains 16 residues. V lost 0 bases and J lost 3, with 14 bases in between. CDR1 is LGHNA, CDR2 YSLEER, per germline. DNA of the CDR3: TGCGCCAGCAGCCAAGATATGGGGGCTCGAGACTATGGCTACACCTTC. Translated: CASSQDMGARDYGYTF.

The genes are TRBV7-2 and TRBJ1-3; the D gene is possibly TRBD1 (6 bases). Germline-derived CDR1 and CDR2 are SGHTA and FQGNSA. The CDR3 is 15 amino acids. V was shortened by 5 bases and J by 2 bases, with 13 bases between the two germline ends. The CDR3: CASSRGGTPGNTIYF. CDR3 nucleotide sequence: TGTGCCAGCAGCCGCGGGGGCACCCCTGGAAACACCATATATTTT. Filled out from reference TRBV7-2 and TRBJ1-3, the complete variable domain reads GAGVSQSPSNKVTEKGKDVELRCDPISGHTALYWYRQSLGQGLEFLIYFQGNSAPDKSGLPSDRFSAERTGGSVSTLTIQRTQQEDSAVYLCASSRGGTPGNTIYFGEGSWLTVV.

The V gene is TRBV5-5, the J gene TRBJ2-7; 8 bases align to TRBD1. Germline V CDR1 and CDR2: SGHKS, YYEKEE (reference sequence). CDR3 length: 13 amino acids. The J segment lost 5 bases and the V segment lost 5 bases, leaving 6 bases of the junction unmatched. The CDR3 here is CASRKTGAHEQYF. The CDR3 DNA reads TGTGCCAGCAGGAAGACAGGGGCCCACGAGCAGTACTTC. The whole variable domain, remainder taken from reference TRBV5-5 and TRBJ2-7, is DAGVTQSPTHLIKTRGQQVTLRCSPISGHKSVSWYQQVLGQGPQFIFQYYEKEERGRGNFPDRFSARQFPNYSSELNVNALLLGDSALYLCASRKTGAHEQYFGPGTRLTVT.